A selection of T cell receptor beta chains follows, all from one sample in a study of blood T cell repertoires in COVID-19. TCRdb's table, derived via immunoSEQ multiplex PCR, lists solely in-frame clones and lacks some. The sample records about 34,000 clones, about nine tenths being singletons. The sample consisted of peripheral blood. All receptors derive from an elderly man with acute or convalescent COVID-19. Each CDR3 is given without its conserved first and last residue. Each record gives: V gene, CDR3 protein.

v_gene: TRBV5-1
CDR3aa: ASSLMTDQVQY

v_gene: TRBV20-1
CDR3aa: SASAANPLRGYT

v_gene: TRBV5-1
CDR3aa: ASSLFGVSGNTIY

v_gene: TRBV19
CDR3aa: ASRLGQAGLGEQY

v_gene: TRBV7-9
CDR3aa: ASSLGQGRGIEAF

v_gene: TRBV2
CDR3aa: ASRPTGAGELF

v_gene: TRBV19
CDR3aa: ASSIENKAAYQPQH

v_gene: TRBV18
CDR3aa: ASSPVGKQGAYEQY

v_gene: TRBV24-1
CDR3aa: ATSERDNYGYT

v_gene: TRBV19
CDR3aa: ASSMSGGWVYNEQF

v_gene: TRBV27
CDR3aa: ASLSWGARGATDTQY

v_gene: TRBV28
CDR3aa: ASSLGQGAGYT

v_gene: TRBV4-2
CDR3aa: ASSQPPGTSTPYEQY

v_gene: TRBV12-1
CDR3aa: ASSFSDRDRGRAAYNSPLH

v_gene: TRBV5-5
CDR3aa: ASSLDSTYGYT

v_gene: TRBV30
CDR3aa: AWTSTRGNGATIY

v_gene: TRBV7-9
CDR3aa: ASSLTDYGYT

v_gene: TRBV2
CDR3aa: ASSAIQGVGEAF

v_gene: TRBV7-8
CDR3aa: ASSSGEGHPQH

v_gene: TRBV3-1/TRBV3-2
CDR3aa: ASSPPRGGVVETQY

v_gene: TRBV27
CDR3aa: ASSFLNLREAPNQPQH

v_gene: TRBV3-1/TRBV3-2
CDR3aa: ASSQDWLAAQETQY

v_gene: TRBV9
CDR3aa: ASTKTGGAGYGYT

v_gene: TRBV7-8
CDR3aa: ASSYSTGLDYGYT

v_gene: TRBV27
CDR3aa: ASSRGTSGFSYNEQF

v_gene: TRBV4-1
CDR3aa: ASSLSPGTETQY

v_gene: TRBV7-2
CDR3aa: ASSLAELYTGELF

v_gene: TRBV28
CDR3aa: ASRTGGISEAF

v_gene: TRBV15
CDR3aa: ASSRSYNSPLH

v_gene: TRBV28
CDR3aa: ASSFPTGRAGAF

v_gene: TRBV14
CDR3aa: ASSPSGTGGAQY

v_gene: TRBV28
CDR3aa: ASTSGQKSYEQY

v_gene: TRBV19
CDR3aa: ASGQERGTQY

v_gene: TRBV6-2/TRBV6-3
CDR3aa: ASSTNLAGSNEQF

v_gene: TRBV28
CDR3aa: ASRISGGWDKAF

v_gene: TRBV19
CDR3aa: ASSIETSSEQF

v_gene: TRBV10-2
CDR3aa: ASSGAGGRETQY

v_gene: TRBV2
CDR3aa: ASSEGGINTIY

v_gene: TRBV27
CDR3aa: ASSLEGGEPQH

v_gene: TRBV11-2
CDR3aa: ASSEQGHGYT

v_gene: TRBV7-2
CDR3aa: ASSLGQNQPQH

v_gene: TRBV5-1
CDR3aa: ASSLEGVNYVTEAF

v_gene: TRBV3-1/TRBV3-2
CDR3aa: ASSQNRGETQY

v_gene: TRBV3-1/TRBV3-2
CDR3aa: ASSQEGVLNTEAF

v_gene: TRBV3-1/TRBV3-2
CDR3aa: ASSQRGQETQY

v_gene: TRBV6-5
CDR3aa: ASSYGGQLLNTEAF

v_gene: TRBV29-1
CDR3aa: SVGQTTYGYT

v_gene: TRBV19
CDR3aa: ASSSPGKNTYEQY

v_gene: TRBV10-2
CDR3aa: ASTGTGRTGELF

v_gene: TRBV5-1
CDR3aa: ASSVIQAPGANVLT

v_gene: TRBV7-7
CDR3aa: ASSFRQGDTQY

v_gene: TRBV19
CDR3aa: ASSMAFGGNYGYT

v_gene: TRBV12-3/TRBV12-4
CDR3aa: ASSLSEGRGYT

v_gene: TRBV4-2
CDR3aa: ASSQDQGIGEAF

v_gene: TRBV19
CDR3aa: ASSMGFGTRDTEAF

v_gene: TRBV2
CDR3aa: ASKIQGIDTEAF

v_gene: TRBV7-6
CDR3aa: ASSLAQGVYYEQY